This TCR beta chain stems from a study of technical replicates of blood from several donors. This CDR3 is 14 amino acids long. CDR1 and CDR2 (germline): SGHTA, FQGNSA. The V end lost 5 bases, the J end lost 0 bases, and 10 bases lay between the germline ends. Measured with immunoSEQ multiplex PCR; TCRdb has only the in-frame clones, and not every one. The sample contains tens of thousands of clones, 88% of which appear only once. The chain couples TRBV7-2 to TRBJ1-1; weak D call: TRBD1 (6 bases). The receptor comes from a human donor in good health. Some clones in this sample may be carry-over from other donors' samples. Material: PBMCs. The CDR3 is CASSVDRMNTEAFF. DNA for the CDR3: TGTGCCAGCAGCGTGGACAGAATGAACACTGAAGCTTTCTTT.